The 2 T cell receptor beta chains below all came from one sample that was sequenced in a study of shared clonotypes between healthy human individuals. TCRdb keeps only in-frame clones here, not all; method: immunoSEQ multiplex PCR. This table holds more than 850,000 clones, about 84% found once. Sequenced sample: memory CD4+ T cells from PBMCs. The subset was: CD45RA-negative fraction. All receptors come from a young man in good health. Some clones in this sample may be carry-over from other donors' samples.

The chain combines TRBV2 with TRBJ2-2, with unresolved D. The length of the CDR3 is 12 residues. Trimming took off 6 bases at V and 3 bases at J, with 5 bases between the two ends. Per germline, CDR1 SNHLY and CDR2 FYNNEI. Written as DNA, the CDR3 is TGTGCCAGCAGGGTCCACACCGGGGAGCTGTTTTTT. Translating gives CASRVHTGELFF.

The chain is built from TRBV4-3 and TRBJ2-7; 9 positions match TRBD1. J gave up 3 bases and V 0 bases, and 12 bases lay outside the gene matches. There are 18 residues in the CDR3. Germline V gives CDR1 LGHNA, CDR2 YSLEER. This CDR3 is CASSQDIPSGQGLYEQYF. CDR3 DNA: TGCGCCAGCAGCCAAGATATCCCCTCGGGACAGGGACTCTACGAGCAGTACTTC.